A selection of T cell receptor beta chains follows, all from one sample in a study of T cells in Graves' hyperthyroidism and ophthalmopathy. TCRdb analysed the multiplex PCR reads with MiXCR anew, one entry per CDR3 protein. The sample has approximately 200,000 distinct CDR3 sequences; around 16% are singletons. The sample was blood. Receptor source: a man aged 40-49 years with Graves' hyperthyroidism. Each CDR3 is given with its conserved first and last residue. A D gene is named only where the DNA matches it firmly. Part of the rows lack a size; the others show once, few, many or a class for expanded clones.

TRBJ1-2 TRBV4-2 . few TGTGCCAGCAGCCGGGTGGGGGAGGATGGCTACACCTTC CASSRVGEDGYTF
TRBJ1-2 TRBV11-2 TRBD1 many TGTGCCAGCAGCCCAGAAGGGACAGGAACGATCTATGGCTACACCTTC CASSPEGTGTIYGYTF
TRBJ2-3 TRBV7-2 TRBD2 many TGTGCCAGCAGCTTAGTAGGGACTAGCGGGAGCAGCACAGATACGCAGTATTTT CASSLVGTSGSSTDTQYF
TRBJ1-5 TRBV12-3/TRBV12-4 . many TGTGCCAGCAGATTTGGAAGTCAGGGGACTCAGCCCCAGCATTTT CASRFGSQGTQPQHF
TRBJ2-1 TRBV5-1 TRBD2 many TGCGCCAGCAGAAAGCGGGGGGGCATTAATGAGCAGTTCTTC CASRKRGGINEQFF
TRBJ1-2 TRBV5-1 . . TGCGCCAGCAGCTTGGGGTTCGGGGGCTACACCTTC CASSLGFGGYTF
TRBJ1-1 TRBV14 . few TGTGCCAGCAGTGTCTCTGGGGCGAGAGCTTTCTTT CASSVSGARAFF
TRBJ2-5 TRBV7-6 . many TGTGCCAGCAGCTTAAAAAGTAGATCGGAGACCCAGTACTTC CASSLKSRSETQYF
TRBJ2-3 TRBV7-2 . . TGTGCCAGCAGCTTATTGGCGAGAGATACGCAGTATTTT CASSLLARDTQYF
TRBJ1-1 TRBV5-1 . many TGCGCCAGCAGCTTGGACCCACAGAACACTGAAGCTTTCTTT CASSLDPQNTEAFF
TRBJ2-3 TRBV20-1 TRBD2 many TGCAGTGCTCTAGCGGGGGGCACAGATACGCAGTATTTT CSALAGGTDTQYF
TRBJ2-1 TRBV28 . . TGTGCCAGCAGTTTGAGGACCCGTGTCAGCTCCTACAATGAGCAGTTCTTC CASSLRTRVSSYNEQFF
TRBJ1-2 TRBV4-2 TRBD1 few TGTGCCAGCAGCCAGGACAGGACCGGGAGCTACACCTTC CASSQDRTGSYTF
TRBJ1-4 TRBV20-1 . many TGCAGTGCGAGGCGGGGCCCAACTAATGAAAAACTGTTTTTT CSARRGPTNEKLFF
TRBJ2-3 TRBV20-1 TRBD2 many TGCAGTGCTCCTAGGACTAGCGGGGGGGACGATACGCAGTATTTT CSAPRTSGGDDTQYF
TRBJ2-2 TRBV12-3/TRBV12-4 . . TGTGCCAGCAAACTGGGACATCCGAACACCGGGGAGCTGTTTTTT CASKLGHPNTGELFF
TRBJ1-4 TRBV12-3/TRBV12-4 . many TGTGCCAGCAGCCTCGGATCTGAAGAAAAACTGTTTTTT CASSLGSEEKLFF
TRBJ2-3 TRBV15 TRBD2 . TGTGCCACCAGCAGAGATTGGGGCGGGAGTACAGATACGCAGTATTTT CATSRDWGGSTDTQYF
TRBJ1-2 TRBV30 . many TGTGCCTGGAGTGCTAGAATCTATGGCTACACCTTC CAWSARIYGYTF
TRBJ2-7 TRBV7-2 TRBD1 many TGTGCCAGCAGCTTTGGGACAGGCGAGCAGTACTTC CASSFGTGEQYF
TRBJ1-2 TRBV30 . many TGTGCCTGGAGTGTCACGGAGGGCCTCTATGGCTACACCTTC CAWSVTEGLYGYTF
TRBJ2-3 TRBV2 TRBD1 many TGTGCCAGCAGTCGGGACAGGGGGCGAGGAGATACGCAGTATTTT CASSRDRGRGDTQYF
TRBJ1-1 TRBV10-3 TRBD1 few TGTGCCATCAGTCCCGGGACAGGGTTAACCGCTGAAGCTTTCTTT CAISPGTGLTAEAFF
TRBJ1-5 TRBV4-2 . . TGTGCCAGCAGCCAGGAGGCCAGGGTGGGCAATCAGCCCCAGCATTTT CASSQEARVGNQPQHF
TRBJ2-5 TRBV24-1 TRBD1 few TGTGCCACCAGTGATTTGGACAGGGTGGAGACCCAGTACTTC CATSDLDRVETQYF
TRBJ1-1 TRBV6-6 . many TGTGCCAGCAGTTACTCATCAGCAAACACTGAAGCTTTCTTT CASSYSSANTEAFF
TRBJ1-4 TRBV5-6 TRBD1 many TGTGCCAGCAGCTTGGGACAGGGGGCAACTAATGAAAAACTGTTTTTT CASSLGQGATNEKLFF
TRBJ2-7 TRBV2 . few TGTGCCAGCAGTGAAGTTCTGGGCTACGAGCAGTACTTC CASSEVLGYEQYF
TRBJ1-1 TRBV19 . . TGTGCCAGTAGTATTAGCCGGGGGGAAACTGAAGCTTTCTTT CASSISRGETEAFF
TRBJ1-1 TRBV28 . . TGTGCCAGCAGTTTATTAGTCAGGGACACTGAAGCTTTCTTT CASSLLVRDTEAFF
TRBJ1-1 TRBV29-1 . . TGCAGCGTCCCGAAAGGGGGTAGGCCTGGCACTGAAGCTTTCTTT CSVPKGGRPGTEAFF
TRBJ1-3 TRBV7-2 . . TGTGCCAGCAGCTTCCCTGGTGGAAACACCATATATTTT CASSFPGGNTIYF
TRBJ2-7 TRBV28 TRBD1 many TGTGCCAGCAGCCAGACAGGGGCCGAGCAGTACTTC CASSQTGAEQYF
TRBJ2-1 TRBV9 . . TGTGCCAGCAGCGTAGAGACTAGGACCTTCGGTGAGCAGTTCTTC CASSVETRTFGEQFF
TRBJ2-5 TRBV20-1 TRBD2 many TGCAGTGCTAGAGGACTAGCGGGGAGGAATTGGCAAGAGACCCAGTACTTC CSARGLAGRNWQETQYF
TRBJ1-5 TRBV28 . many TGTGCCAGCAGTTTCGCCGGGGGAGGCAATCAGCCCCAGCATTTT CASSFAGGGNQPQHF
TRBJ2-7 TRBV12-3/TRBV12-4 TRBD2 many TGTGCCAGCAGACATACTAGCGGGGGGGCATGGGAGCAGTACTTC CASRHTSGGAWEQYF
TRBJ2-1 TRBV3-1 TRBD2 many TGTGCCAGCAGCCGGCCGGGACTAGCGGGGGGGCCGTCTTACTACAATGAGCAGTTCTTC CASSRPGLAGGPSYYNEQFF
TRBJ2-5 TRBV10-3 TRBD1 few TGTGCCATTGGGACAGGGGGTAGGGAGACCCAGTACTTC CAIGTGGRETQYF